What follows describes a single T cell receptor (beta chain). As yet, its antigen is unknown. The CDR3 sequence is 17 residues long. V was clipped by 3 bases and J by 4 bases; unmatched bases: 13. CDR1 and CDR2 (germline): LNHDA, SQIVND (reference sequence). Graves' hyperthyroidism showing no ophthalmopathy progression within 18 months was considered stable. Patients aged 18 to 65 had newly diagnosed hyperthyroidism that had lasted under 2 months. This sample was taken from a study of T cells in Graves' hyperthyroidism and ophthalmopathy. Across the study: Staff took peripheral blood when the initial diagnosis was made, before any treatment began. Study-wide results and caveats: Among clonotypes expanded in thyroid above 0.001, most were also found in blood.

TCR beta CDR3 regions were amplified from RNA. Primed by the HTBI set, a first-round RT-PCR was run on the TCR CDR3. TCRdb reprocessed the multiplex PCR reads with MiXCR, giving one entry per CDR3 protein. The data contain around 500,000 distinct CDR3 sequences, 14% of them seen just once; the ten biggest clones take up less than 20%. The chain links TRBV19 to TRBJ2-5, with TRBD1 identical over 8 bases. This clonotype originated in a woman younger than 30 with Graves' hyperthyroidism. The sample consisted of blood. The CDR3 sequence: CASSMGLPGQVGETQYF. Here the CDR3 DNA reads TGTGCCAGTAGTATGGGATTACCGGGACAGGTGGGAGAGACCCAGTACTTC. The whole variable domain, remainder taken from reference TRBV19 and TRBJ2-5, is DGGITQSPKYLFRKEGQNVTLSCEQNLNHDAMYWYRQDPGQGLRLIYYSQIVNDFQKGDIAEGYSVSREKKESFPLTVTSAQKNPTAFYLCASSMGLPGQVGETQYFGPGTRLLVL.